This T cell receptor (beta chain) was profiled in a study of regulatory T cells in long-lasting Graves disease. Investigators prepared the TCR beta libraries by applying iRepertoire HTBI primers and Arm-PCR of CDR3 regions. TCRdb re-derived calls from the multiplex PCR reads in MiXCR, one entry per CDR3 protein. Among just over 600,000 distinct CDR3 sequences listed, 15% to 20% were seen once. The time point denotes: newly diagnosed GD, antithyroid drugs for less than 3 months. The TCR library was made from RNA extracted from PBMCs. This CDR3 spans 14 amino acids. Germline CDR1 reads GTSNPN; CDR2 reads SVGIG (reference sequence). With 0 bases clipped from V and 13 bases from J, the junction kept 9 bases outside the gene matches. These same data were also listed under a study on T cells in Graves' hyperthyroidism and ophthalmopathy.

This clonotype was sampled from a woman in her 30s with Graves disease. The specimen was peripheral blood mononuclear cells (PBMCs), collected at new diagnosis, from a patient treated with antithyroid drugs. This rearrangement joins TRBV30 to TRBJ2-1, with 10 bases fitting TRBD2. This chain's CDR3 is CAWSVRGSGRFQFF. CDR3 DNA: TGTGCCTGGAGTGTACGAGGTAGCGGGAGGTTTCAGTTCTTC.